These 27 T cell receptor beta chains were all obtained from the same sample, sequenced in a study of neoadjuvant nivolumab and ipilimumab in lung cancer. The protocol was immunoSEQ multiplex PCR, while the TCRdb copy is restricted to in-frame clones and leaves out a portion. Of thousands of clones detected, approximately 91% appear once; the ten largest clones hold over 3.5%. The material sequenced was adjacent normal lung tissue, taken after neoadjuvant nivolumab, alone or with ipilimumab, at or shortly before surgery. These receptors all stem from an adult with non-small cell lung cancer.

The chain recombines TRBV18 with TRBJ1-5, with D tentatively TRBD1 (5 bases). CDR3 size: 14 residues. The V gene's germline CDR1 is KGHSH and CDR2 LQKENI. Between the trimmed V and J ends, which lost 3 bases and 10 bases, there was a span of 16 bases. CDR3 protein: CASSPSGTLEPQHF. The CDR3 bases are TGTGCCAGCTCACCCTCCGGGACCCTAGAACCCCAGCATTTT.

This clone was detected only once. V and J are TRBV2 and TRBJ1-1, with D hard to call. Germline V CDR1 and CDR2: SNHLY, FYNNEI. Trimming removed 10 bases from V and 2 bases from J, with 14 bases in between. The CDR3 loop spans 13 amino acids. CDR3 bases: TGTGCCACTTTGCCACTCAGAAACACTGAAGCTTTCTTT. It encodes CATLPLRNTEAFF.

The genes are TRBV5-1 and TRBJ2-2, with D uncertain. The germline CDR1 and CDR2 sequences are SGHRS and YFSETQ. Between the trimmed V and J ends, which lost 10 bases and 1 base, there was a span of 11 bases. The CDR3 covers 13 residues. DNA for the CDR3: TGCGCCGTGCGGCGGATGAACACCGGGGAGCTGTTTTTT. Its protein product is CAVRRMNTGELFF.

This clone showed up just a few times. The chain carries TRBV2 and TRBJ2-1, with D perhaps matching TRBD1 (5 bases). The CDR3 covers 14 residues. Germline loops: CDR1 SNHLY, CDR2 FYNNEI. V lost 5 bases to trimming and J lost 1 base, with 9 bases between them. The CDR3, as DNA: TGTGCCAGCAGTCCAGGGAAATCCTACAATGAGCAGTTCTTC. It codes for CASSPGKSYNEQFF.

This clone was recorded once. The genes are TRBV5-4 and TRBJ1-1; D unclear. This CDR3 is 13 amino acids long. The V end was cut by 0 bases, the J end by 1 base, with 4 bases between. Germline CDR1 SGHNT, CDR2 YYREEE (reference sequence). This CDR3 is CASSLETNTEAFF. DNA of the CDR3: TGTGCCAGCAGCTTGGAAACGAACACTGAAGCTTTCTTT.

The chain joins TRBV18 to TRBJ2-5; D is undetermined. CDR3 length: 14 residues. V gave up 5 bases and J gave up 1 base, with 11 bases separating them. CDR1 and CDR2 from the germline V gene are KGHSH and LQKENI. CDR3 coding DNA: TGTGCCAGCTCAGCGTCGAACCGCCAAGAGACCCAGTACTTC. Translating it yields CASSASNRQETQYF. The full variable domain, rest sourced from reference TRBV18 and TRBJ2-5, is NAGVMQNPRHLVRRRGQEARLRCSPMKGHSHVYWYRQLPEEGLKFMVYLQKENIIDESGMPKERFSAEFPKEGPSILRIQQVVRGDSAAYFCASSASNRQETQYFGPGTRLLVL.

J is TRBJ1-1 and V is TRBV5-1, with D possibly matching TRBD1 (5 bases). The CDR3 is 14 residues long. Germline CDR1 and CDR2: SGHRS and YFSETQ. V shed 2 bases and J shed 1 base, with 9 bases lying between them. CDR3 nucleotide sequence: TGCGCCAGCAGCTTCAAAGGACAGAACACTGAAGCTTTCTTT. It encodes CASSFKGQNTEAFF.

The chain joins TRBV5-6 to TRBJ1-2; D unresolved. Germline CDR1 and CDR2: SGHDT and YYEEEE. Trimming took off 0 bases at V and 3 bases at J, with 6 bases between the two ends. The CDR3 is 13 residues long. The DNA for the CDR3 is TGTGCCAGCAGCTTGGGGACCCACTATGGCTACACCTTC. It codes for CASSLGTHYGYTF.

The chain uses TRBV11-2 and TRBJ1-1; no firm D call. With 6 bases removed from V and 4 bases from J, the gap between germline ends came to 12 bases. CDR1 and CDR2 (germline): SGHAT, FQNNGV. The CDR3 spans 13 residues. CDR3 nucleotide sequence: TGTGCCAGCAGTCTATCGGAGGGCACTGAAGCTTTCTTT. As protein: CASSLSEGTEAFF.

This chain uses TRBV4-1 with TRBJ2-1; D is ambiguous. Germline V lookup: CDR1 MGHRA, CDR2 YSYEKL. The CDR3 runs to 15 residues. Trimming took off 2 bases at V and 6 bases at J, with 14 bases between the two ends. CDR3 protein: CASSQLFLQVNEQFF. The CDR3 coding sequence is TGCGCCAGCAGCCAATTATTCCTCCAGGTCAATGAGCAGTTCTTC.

The J gene is TRBJ2-5, the V gene TRBV5-1; either TRBD1 or TRBD2 may fit D (7 bases each). Germline values: CDR1 SGHRS, CDR2 YFSETQ. The CDR3 contains 18 residues. The V end lost 4 bases, the J end lost 3 bases, and 25 bases lay between the germline ends. For the CDR3, the DNA is TGCGCCAGCAGCGGCCCTGGGGACAGAAAGACTAGCAAAGAGACCCAGTACTTC. Amino acids: CASSGPGDRKTSKETQYF.

The V and J genes are TRBV5-1 and TRBJ2-1; 13 bases are shared with TRBD2. Germline V CDR1 and CDR2: SGHRS, YFSETQ. The CDR3 sequence is 20 residues long. V trimming: 1 base; J trimming: 0 bases; junction bases outside the gene matches: 10. This CDR3 reads CASSLTTTSGGYSSYNEQFF. The CDR3 DNA reads TGCGCCAGCAGCTTGACCACGACTAGCGGGGGGTATAGCTCCTACAATGAGCAGTTCTTC.

The V and J genes are TRBV10-3 and TRBJ1-2, with 8 positions matching TRBD1. Germline trimming cut 3 bases from V and 0 bases from J; bases unmatched to any gene: 12. Germline-derived CDR1 and CDR2 are ENHRY and SYGVKD. The CDR3 sequence is 18 residues long. The CDR3 sequence: CAISDSDRVRNPNYGYTF. In DNA, the CDR3 is TGTGCCATCAGTGATTCGGACAGGGTCAGGAACCCTAACTATGGCTACACCTTC.

V usage is TRBV28 and J usage is TRBJ1-2, with 7 bases fitting TRBD1. This CDR3 is built from 14 residues. The V gene end was trimmed by 5 bases and the J gene end by 7 bases; junction bases not matched to a gene: 10. Germline CDR1 reads MDHEN; CDR2 reads SYDVKM. The CDR3 DNA reads TGTGCCAGCAGTATCAGGGGGTTTGGGCTTGGCTACACCTTC. Residues: CASSIRGFGLGYTF.

The chain is built from TRBV28 and TRBJ1-1; D remains unclear. This CDR3 region has 14 residues. The V gene lost 2 bases and the J gene lost 1 base, with 8 bases spanning the gap. Looked up from germline, CDR1 is MDHEN and CDR2 is SYDVKM. Here the CDR3 DNA reads TGTGCCAGCAGTTTAAAGTCAGGGAACACTGAAGCTTTCTTT. Translated: CASSLKSGNTEAFF.

V gene TRBV28 combines with J gene TRBJ1-5; maybe TRBD1 (6 bases). V lost 3 bases and J lost 9, with 15 bases in between. CDR1 MDHEN and CDR2 SYDVKM come from the germline V gene. The CDR3 has 14 amino acids. CDR3 sequence (DNA): TGTGCCAGCAGTTTGAGGGGGGAGCGACGGCCCCAGCATTTT. Protein product: CASSLRGERRPQHF.

This clone was detected once. The V gene is TRBV29-1, the J gene TRBJ2-1; 14 bases align to TRBD2. The CDR3 runs 15 residues. Germline values: CDR1 SQVTM, CDR2 ANQGSEA. Germline trimming cut 8 bases from V and 7 bases from J; bases unmatched to any gene: 10. For the CDR3, the DNA is TGCAGCTCGGGACTAGCGGGAGTAAGCGGGAATGAGCAGTTCTTC. Translated: CSSGLAGVSGNEQFF.

This rearrangement joins TRBV6-5 to TRBJ1-6; D is unclear. Germline CDR1 MNHEY, CDR2 SVGAGI. There are 13 residues in the CDR3. V was cut by 6 bases and J by 10 bases, with 13 bases left in between. CDR3 sequence: CASSPTLQSPLHF. The DNA for the CDR3 is TGTGCCAGCAGCCCTACCCTTCAGTCACCCCTCCACTTT.

This chain connects TRBV28 to TRBJ2-7; the D call may be TRBD1 or TRBD2 (5 bases each). Germline lookup yields CDR1 MDHEN and CDR2 SYDVKM. The CDR3 runs 15 residues. V was cut by 2 bases and J by 2 bases, with 13 bases left in between. The CDR3 DNA sequence: TGTGCCAGCAGTTTAGATGGGGGTCCCCCCTACGAGCAGTACTTC. Its protein is CASSLDGGPPYEQYF. The variable domain in full, with the rest retrieved from reference TRBV28 and TRBJ2-7, is DVKVTQSSRYLVKRTGEKVFLECVQDMDHENMFWYRQDPGLGLRLIYFSYDVKMKEKGDIPEGYSVSREKKERFSLILESASTNQTSMYLCASSLDGGPPYEQYFGPGTRLTVT.

The chain carries TRBV19 and TRBJ1-5, with 10 bases that match TRBD1. The CDR3 sequence is 15 residues long. Unmatched junction bases numbered 6, after V lost 4 bases and J lost 6 bases. Germline lookup yields CDR1 LNHDA and CDR2 SQIVND (reference sequence). The CDR3 sequence is CASSSGTGVVQPQHF. In nucleotides, the CDR3 is TGTGCCAGTAGTAGCGGGACAGGGGTTGTTCAGCCCCAGCATTTT.

This chain connects TRBV2 to TRBJ2-3; D possibly matches TRBD1 or TRBD2 (5 bases each). V lost 5 bases, J lost 9 bases, and 9 bases lay in between. This CDR3 contains 11 residues. Germline V gene data show CDR1 as SNHLY and CDR2 as FYNNEI. As DNA, the CDR3 is TGTGCCAGCAGTCCGGGGCCCACGCAGTATTTT. Its protein product is CASSPGPTQYF.

This clone was detected only once. This chain uses TRBV11-1 with TRBJ1-1, with D perhaps matching TRBD1 (6 bases). Trimming cost V 5 bases and J 5 bases, with 15 bases left between them. Germline V gives CDR1 SGHAT, CDR2 FQDESV (reference sequence). This CDR3 is 14 amino acids long. CDR3 nucleotides: TGTGCCAGCAGCGCCACAGGGCGTCGGACTGAAGCTTTCTTT. The encoded protein is CASSATGRRTEAFF.

The chain employs TRBV6-1 and TRBJ2-7, with D perhaps TRBD1 or TRBD2 (5 bases each). CDR1 is MNHNS and CDR2 is SASEGT in the germline V gene. CDR3 length: 17 residues. The ends were cut back, 4 bases at V and 3 bases at J, with 22 bases in the middle. The CDR3 region is CASSVESTGANHYEQYF. CDR3 nucleotides: TGTGCCAGCAGTGTCGAGTCAACCGGGGCCAACCACTACGAGCAGTACTTC.

The chain links TRBV5-1 to TRBJ2-7, with D perhaps matching TRBD2 (6 bases). The CDR3 totals 17 residues. Germline CDR1 reads SGHRS; CDR2 reads YFSETQ. Trimming removed 0 bases from V and 3 bases from J, with 19 bases in between. This chain's CDR3 is CASSLAYRVGSSYEQYF. The CDR3 bases are TGCGCCAGCAGCTTGGCCTATCGAGTCGGGAGTAGCTACGAGCAGTACTTC.

The rearrangement uses TRBV2 and TRBJ1-5; D remains ambiguous. CDR3 length: 13 amino acids. Trimming left V 5 bases short and J 4 bases short, with 9 bases between. Looked up from germline, CDR1 is SNHLY and CDR2 is FYNNEI. CDR3 nucleotide sequence: TGTGCCAGCAGTACCTATAATAATCAGCCCCAGCATTTT. Translation gives CASSTYNNQPQHF.

V usage is TRBV7-9 and J usage is TRBJ1-2; D uncertain. CDR1 is SEHNR, CDR2 FQNEAQ, per germline (reference sequence). This CDR3 is 17 amino acids long. Trimming took 8 bases from V and 8 from J, leaving 30 bases between them. The CDR3 DNA follows: TGTGCCAGCTGCATTAGGAGGGTAACCCCTAGATGGTTAGGCTACACCTTC. As protein: CASCIRRVTPRWLGYTF.

The gene calls are TRBV6-1 and TRBJ1-4; D is possibly TRBD1 (5 bases). The CDR3 length is 13 residues. V lost 7 bases to trimming and J lost 6 bases, with 12 bases between them. CDR1 and CDR2 (germline): MNHNS, SASEGT. The CDR3 DNA reads as TGTGCCAGCATCCTGGCAGGGCATGAAAAACTGTTTTTT. It is translated as CASILAGHEKLFF.